The TCR beta chain under discussion was sequenced for a study of regulatory T cells in long-lasting Graves disease. Arm-PCR with iRepertoire HTBI primers amplified the CDR3 regions for these TCR beta libraries. One entry per CDR3 protein, called by TCRdb with MiXCR from the multiplex PCR reads. The data contain about 290,000 distinct CDR3 sequences, roughly 21% of them singletons. CDR3 size: 14 residues. V lost 5 bases and J lost 6, with 14 bases in between. From germline, CDR1 is MNHNS and CDR2 SASEGT. Regarding time point: persistent/refractory GD, antithyroid drugs over 5 years with positive TRAb. Construction of the TCR library relied on RNA isolated from PBMCs.

The sample was peripheral blood mononuclear cells (PBMCs), taken when the disease was refractory, from a patient treated with antithyroid drugs. The V and J genes are TRBV6-1 and TRBJ1-5; a weak D match, TRBD1 (6 bases). The origin of this receptor is a female donor with Graves disease. CDR3 bases: TGTGCCAGCAGTAAGGGAGACAGGTCTCAGCCCCAGCATTTT. This translates into CASSKGDRSQPQHF.